One sample yielded the 24 T cell receptor beta chains listed below, sequenced in a study of blood T cell repertoires in COVID-19. The repertoire was sequenced with immunoSEQ multiplex PCR; TCRdb's copy has only in-frame clones and lacks some. The table includes around 250,000 clones, about 91% detected once. Input material: PBMCs or T cells enriched from blood (not recorded which). These receptors were taken from a middle-aged man who had been exposed to COVID-19.

The chain uses TRBV6-5 and TRBJ2-5; 7 bases fit TRBD2. CDR3 length equals 13 residues. Per germline, CDR1 MNHEY and CDR2 SVGAGI. V shed 4 bases and J 2 bases; nucleotides not matched to a gene: 1. In nucleotides, the CDR3 is TGTGCCAGCAGTTGGGACTATCAAGAGACCCAGTACTTC. It translates to CASSWDYQETQYF.

The chain links TRBV7-9 to TRBJ2-1, with 14 bases identical to TRBD2. Per the germline V gene, CDR1 is SEHNR and CDR2 is FQNEAQ (reference sequence). V shed 4 bases, J shed 10 bases, and the junction held 9 bases outside the gene matches. The CDR3 has 16 amino acids. CDR3 coding DNA: TGTGCCAGCAGCTATACTCCAGGACTAGCGGGAGGCGAGCAGTTCTTC. Translation gives CASSYTPGLAGGEQFF. Using reference TRBV7-9 and TRBJ2-1 for the parts outside the CDR3, the full variable domain is DTGVSQNPRHKITKRGQNVTFRCDPISEHNRLYWYRQTLGQGPEFLTYFQNEAQLEKSRLLSDRFSAERPKGSFSTLEIQRTEQGDSAMYLCASSYTPGLAGGEQFFGPGTRLTVL.

V and J are TRBV12-3 or TRBV12-4 and TRBJ2-1; tentative D call: TRBD2 (6 bases). V shed 1 base and J shed 16 bases, with 11 bases lying between them. The CDR3 loop spans 11 amino acids. DNA for the CDR3: TGTGCCAGCAGTTTAGGGCCTAGCGCCTTCTTC. The encoded protein is CASSLGPSAFF.

The CDR3, as DNA: TGTGCCTGGATGGTGACGGGGCGCGGGACCACCTCCTACGAGCAGTACTTC. This gives the protein CAWMVTGRGTTSYEQYF. The gene calls are TRBV30 and TRBJ2-7, with D possibly TRBD2 on 6 matching bases. Trimming removed 4 bases from V and 0 bases from J, with 22 bases in between. Germline V lookup: CDR1 GTSNPN, CDR2 SVGIG (reference sequence). The CDR3 sequence is 17 residues long. Based on the CDR3 plus reference TRBV30 and TRBJ2-7, the full variable domain is SQTIHQWPATLVQPVGSPLSLECTVEGTSNPNLYWYRQAAGRGLQLLFYSVGIGQISSEVPQNLSASRPQDRQFILSSKKLLLSDSGFYLCAWMVTGRGTTSYEQYFGPGTRLTVT.

The V call is TRBV28, the J call TRBJ1-2; D is undetermined. Germline V lookup: CDR1 MDHEN, CDR2 SYDVKM. This CDR3 is 11 amino acids long. V was trimmed by 9 bases and J by 8 bases, leaving 13 bases between them. CDR3 residues: CASLDPGGYTF. The CDR3 DNA reads as TGTGCCAGTCTCGATCCGGGGGGCTACACCTTC.

The chain employs TRBV28 and TRBJ2-1, with 13 bases identical to TRBD2. The V segment lost 4 bases and the J segment 6 bases; nucleotides outside the gene matches: 3. This CDR3 is built from 15 residues. CDR1 is MDHEN and CDR2 is SYDVKM in the germline V gene. As DNA, the CDR3 is TGTGCCAGCAGTTCGACTAGCGGGGGGATCAATGAGCAGTTCTTC. This translates into CASSSTSGGINEQFF.

V is TRBV6-6 and J is TRBJ1-2; 9 nucleotides agree with TRBD1. This CDR3 has 15 amino acids. Germline V lookup: CDR1 MNHNY, CDR2 SVGAGI (reference sequence). With 2 bases clipped from V and 2 bases from J, the junction kept 3 bases outside the gene matches. CDR3 region: CASSYLQGANYGYTF. The CDR3, as DNA: TGTGCCAGCAGTTACCTACAGGGGGCGAACTATGGCTACACCTTC.

The V call is TRBV28, the J call TRBJ2-7, with 7 positions matching TRBD1. Germline CDR1 MDHEN, CDR2 SYDVKM. This CDR3 is built from 13 residues. The J segment lost 6 bases and the V segment lost 6 bases, leaving 8 bases of the junction unmatched. As DNA, the CDR3 is TGTGCCAGCAGCCGGGACAGCAGAGCCGAGCAGTACTTC. Encoded protein: CASSRDSRAEQYF.

The V call is TRBV6-1, the J call TRBJ1-2; D unresolved. Per the germline V gene, CDR1 is MNHNS and CDR2 is SASEGT. V dropped 1 base and J dropped 5 bases, with 11 bases sitting between them. CDR3 length: 14 amino acids. Written as DNA, the CDR3 is TGTGCCAGCAGTGAAGTATCGGTTTATTATGGCTACACCTTC. Protein sequence: CASSEVSVYYGYTF.

The chain links TRBV6-2 or TRBV6-3 to TRBJ2-5; TRBD2 might be the D (5 bases). V shed 4 bases and J shed 5 bases, with 11 bases lying between them. Germline V CDR1 and CDR2: MNHEY, SVGEGT. The CDR3 has 13 residues. CDR3 protein: CASSSVGVETQYF. CDR3 bases: TGTGCCAGCAGTTCCGTCGGGGTCGAGACCCAGTACTTC.

The rearrangement uses TRBV7-9 and TRBJ2-7; D might be TRBD1 (6 bases). The CDR3 sequence is 12 residues long. V was pared by 5 bases and J by 3 bases, with 8 bases between. Germline V gene sequence: CDR1 SEHNR, CDR2 FQNEAQ (reference sequence). In DNA, the CDR3 is TGTGCCAGCAGCGAACAGGGCTACGAGCAGTACTTC. Protein sequence: CASSEQGYEQYF. The whole variable domain, remainder taken from reference TRBV7-9 and TRBJ2-7, is DTGVSQNPRHKITKRGQNVTFRCDPISEHNRLYWYRQTLGQGPEFLTYFQNEAQLEKSRLLSDRFSAERPKGSFSTLEIQRTEQGDSAMYLCASSEQGYEQYFGPGTRLTVT.

Of note for this clone: The junction departs from germline at one end; a sequencing error may be responsible. The rearrangement uses TRBV7-6 and TRBJ2-7; D possibly corresponds to TRBD1 (6 bases). CDR1 is SGHVS and CDR2 is FNYEAQ in the germline V gene. The CDR3 is made up of 16 amino acids. CDR3 loop: CASSLVSARGSSEQYF. CDR3 DNA: TGTGCCAGCAGCTTAGTTAGCGCCAGGGGATCCTCCGAGCAGTACTTC. The full variable domain, its missing parts supplied by reference TRBV7-6 and TRBJ2-7, is GAGVSQSPRYKVTKRGQDVALRCDPISGHVSLYWYRQALGQGPEFLTYFNYEAQQDKSGLPNDRFSAERPEGSISTLTIQRTEQRDSAMYRCASSLVSARGSSEQYFGPGTRLTVT.

The chain couples TRBV7-2 to TRBJ2-4, with 9 bases that match TRBD1. Looked up from germline, CDR1 is SGHTA and CDR2 is FQGNSA. The CDR3 length is 13 residues. The trim removed 4 bases at V and 11 bases at J, leaving 6 bases unmatched. The CDR3 reads CASSSYRGPVQYF. CDR3 coding DNA: TGTGCCAGCAGCTCGTACAGGGGGCCCGTTCAGTACTTC.

This chain links TRBV29-1 with TRBJ2-3, with D possibly being TRBD1 (5 bases). Looked up from germline, CDR1 is SQVTM and CDR2 is ANQGSEA. Trimming left V 1 base short and J 1 base short, with 9 bases between. The CDR3 extends over 14 amino acids. This CDR3 is CSVEGPQGTDTQYF. For the CDR3, the DNA is TGCAGCGTTGAAGGTCCACAGGGCACAGATACGCAGTATTTT.

The chain couples TRBV27 to TRBJ2-7; D is undetermined. Trimming took 3 bases from V and 0 from J, leaving 12 bases between them. CDR3 length equals 15 residues. Germline loops: CDR1 MNHEY, CDR2 SMNVEV (reference sequence). CDR3 in amino acids: CASSFAGYSSYEQYF. DNA of the CDR3: TGTGCCAGCAGTTTTGCAGGATATAGCTCCTACGAGCAGTACTTC.

The chain links TRBV3-1 (or the pseudogene TRBV3-2) to TRBJ1-5, with TRBD1 as a possible D gene (5 bases). Germline loops: CDR1 LGHDT, CDR2 YNNKEL (reference sequence). The CDR3 contains 13 residues. V was pared by 4 bases and J by 5 bases, with 9 bases between. Written as DNA, the CDR3 is TGTGCCAGCAGCCCCCAGGGCGATCAGCCCCAGCATTTT. It translates to CASSPQGDQPQHF.

The chain recombines TRBV15 with TRBJ1-2, with 7 bases lining up with TRBD1. After removal of 5 bases from V and 7 bases from J, the junction contained 16 bases not matched to a gene. This CDR3 is built from 16 residues. Germline assignment: CDR1 LNHNV and CDR2 YYDKDF (reference sequence). The CDR3 loop is CATSGSASDRLSGYTF. The CDR3 DNA sequence: TGTGCCACCAGCGGATCGGCTTCGGACAGGCTAAGTGGCTACACCTTC.

The chain links TRBV19 to TRBJ1-5, with TRBD1 matching over 7 bases. J was trimmed by 0 bases and V by 9 bases; bases with no gene match: 8. From germline, CDR1 is LNHDA and CDR2 SQIVND (reference sequence). The CDR3 contains 15 residues. The DNA of the CDR3 is TGTGCCAGCCAGCTGACAGGGAATAGCAATCAGCCCCAGCATTTT. Protein sequence: CASQLTGNSNQPQHF.

The CDR3 sequence: CASSRDRVQQYF. For the CDR3, the DNA is TGTGCCAGCAGCAGGGACAGGGTGCAGCAGTACTTC. This chain connects TRBV6-2 or TRBV6-3 to TRBJ2-7, with 9 nucleotides matching TRBD1. Germline loops: CDR1 MNHEY, CDR2 SVGEGT. J was trimmed by 8 bases and V by 6 bases; bases with no gene match: 5. The CDR3 contains 12 residues.

The genes are TRBV28 and TRBJ1-6; D is ambiguous. Germline CDR1 and CDR2: MDHEN and SYDVKM. V was clipped by 4 bases and J by 10 bases, with 11 bases between them. This CDR3 is 13 amino acids long. CDR3 amino acids: CASSSQALSPLHF. Here the CDR3 DNA reads TGTGCCAGCAGTTCGCAGGCCCTATCACCCCTCCACTTT.

This clone was observed a single time. The chain recombines TRBV5-1 with TRBJ1-4; a weak D match, TRBD1 (6 bases). Trimming shortened V by 3 bases and J by 3 bases, and 9 bases separated the two germline ends. The CDR3 extends over 14 amino acids. Per the germline V gene, CDR1 is SGHRS and CDR2 is YFSETQ. The CDR3 loop is CASSSDSSNEKLFF. The CDR3 DNA reads as TGCGCCAGCAGCTCGGACAGTTCTAATGAAAAACTGTTTTTT.

This chain connects TRBV9 to TRBJ1-4; D gene ambiguous. This CDR3 has 15 amino acids. Germline CDR1 and CDR2: SGDLS and YYNGEE. V was shortened by 3 bases and J by 5 bases, with 14 bases between the two germline ends. The CDR3 reads CASSASPGSNEKLFF. CDR3 in DNA: TGTGCCAGCAGCGCCAGCCCGGGGTCCAATGAAAAACTGTTTTTT.

The chain joins TRBV10-3 to TRBJ2-7, with D possibly being TRBD2 (5 bases). The CDR3 has 15 amino acids. Trimming took 3 bases from V and 7 from J, leaving 19 bases between them. Germline V gene data show CDR1 as ENHRY and CDR2 as SYGVKD. The CDR3 spells CAISDMGSSVGEQYF. In DNA form, the CDR3 reads TGTGCCATCAGTGATATGGGGAGCAGTGTAGGGGAGCAGTACTTC.

The chain couples TRBV30 to TRBJ1-5; no firm D call. The CDR3 extends over 17 amino acids. Germline CDR1 is GTSNPN and CDR2 is SVGIG (reference sequence). V lost 3 bases to trimming and J lost 0 bases, with 18 bases between them. The CDR3 reads CAWSRILRRGSNQPQHF. In DNA, the CDR3 is TGTGCCTGGAGCAGAATATTAAGACGGGGTAGCAATCAGCCCCAGCATTTT.